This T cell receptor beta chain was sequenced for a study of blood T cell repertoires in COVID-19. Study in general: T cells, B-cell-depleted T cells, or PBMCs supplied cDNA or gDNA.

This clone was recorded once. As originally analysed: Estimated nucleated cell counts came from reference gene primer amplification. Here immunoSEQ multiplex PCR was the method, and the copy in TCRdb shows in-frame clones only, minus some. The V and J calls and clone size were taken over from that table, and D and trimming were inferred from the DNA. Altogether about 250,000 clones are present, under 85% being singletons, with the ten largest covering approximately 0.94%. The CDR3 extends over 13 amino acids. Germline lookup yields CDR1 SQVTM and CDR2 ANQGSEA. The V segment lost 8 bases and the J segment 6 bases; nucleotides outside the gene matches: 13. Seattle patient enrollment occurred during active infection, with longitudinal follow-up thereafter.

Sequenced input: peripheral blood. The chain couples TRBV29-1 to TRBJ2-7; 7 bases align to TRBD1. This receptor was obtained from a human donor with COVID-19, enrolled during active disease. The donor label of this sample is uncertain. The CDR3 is CSTGAADVGEQYF. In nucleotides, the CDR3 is TGCAGCACAGGGGCTGCCGATGTAGGCGAGCAGTACTTC.